These 7 T cell receptor beta chains originate from one sample sequenced in a study of tumor-infiltrating lymphocytes in primary liver carcinoma. With approximately 470 ng total RNA as template and a constant-region primer, TCR beta cDNA was made. Each TCR beta library was derived from three nested multiplex PCR rounds that employed slightly modified ARM-PCR. TRBV1-TRBV30 forward primers and a C-beta reverse primer were used in the first two PCR rounds, which each ran for around 11 cycles. MiXCR, run by TCRdb on the multiplex PCR reads, gives a single entry per CDR3 protein. The repertoire holds 300,000 to 400,000 distinct CDR3 sequences, with more than 55% as singletons. For blood RNA, unsorted whole blood served as the source, and germline DNA was extracted too. Sequencing was carried out using peripheral blood. These receptors were obtained from a man aged 40-49 years with primary liver carcinoma and hepatitis B virus infection.

Notes on this clonotype: One end of the junction does not line up with germline, which may come from a read error. The genes are TRBV7-8 and TRBJ2-3, with 7 bases that match TRBD2. This CDR3 contains 17 residues. The germline V gene encodes CDR1 SGHVS and CDR2 FQNEAQ. CDR3 in DNA: TGTGCCAGCAGCTTAGAGGAGGGAGGGAGAGGGGCAGATACGCGGTATTTT. Its translation is CASSLEEGGRGADTRYF.

CDR3 coding DNA: TGTGCCAGCAGTTCCGGGACAGTCGTCTATGGCTACACCTTC. Translated, it gives CASSSGTVVYGYTF. This sequence joins TRBV6-5 and TRBJ1-2; TRBD1 matches at 7 bases. Germline CDR1 and CDR2: MNHEY and SVGAGI. V was clipped by 4 bases and J by 4 bases; unmatched bases: 6. The CDR3 has 14 residues.

Note on this clonotype: This may stem from a read error, because a much larger clone lies one nucleotide away. This chain connects TRBV6-2 or TRBV6-3 to TRBJ2-7; D is undetermined. The V and J ends lost 2 bases and 0 bases respectively, with 8 bases between them. The CDR3 has 14 residues. Looked up from germline, CDR1 is MNHEY and CDR2 is SVGEGT. The CDR3 protein is CASSYGIGSYEQYF. The CDR3 region has the DNA TGTGCCAGCAGTTACGGGATAGGCTCCTACGAGCAGTACTTC.

The table lists this clonotype with many counts. This chain uses TRBV29-1 with TRBJ1-4, with TRBD1 as a possible D gene (6 bases). The germline V gene has CDR1 SQVTM and CDR2 ANQGSEA. There are 13 residues in the CDR3. The ends were cut back, 6 bases at V and 3 bases at J, with 11 bases in the middle. CDR3 in DNA: TGCAGCGTCAAGGGGGGATCTAATGAAAAACTGTTTTTT. Encoded protein: CSVKGGSNEKLFF.

Concerning this clonotype: The junction departs from the called germline gene at one end, perhaps through a read error. This chain's CDR3 is CACSLARGNTGELFF. DNA of the CDR3: TGTGCCTGCAGCTTGGCCAGGGGGAACACCGGGGAGCTGTTTTTT. The V gene is TRBV11-2, the J gene TRBJ2-2, with D possibly being TRBD1 (6 bases). This CDR3 has 15 residues. CDR1 is SGHAT, CDR2 FQNNGV, per germline. Combining the CDR3 with reference TRBV11-2 and TRBJ2-2 gives the whole variable domain EAGVAQSPRYKIIEKRQSVAFWCNPISGHATLYWYQQILGQGPKLLIQFQNNGVVDDSQLPKDRFSAERLKGVDSTLKIQPAKLEDSAVYLCACSLARGNTGELFFGEGSRLTVL.

Comment on this clonotype: A much bigger clone sits one base away, suggesting this may be a read error. The chain joins TRBV5-6 to TRBJ2-3, with D perhaps TRBD2 (6 bases). Germline values: CDR1 SGHDT, CDR2 YYEEEE. V was shortened by 1 base and J by 2 bases, with 14 bases between the two germline ends. The CDR3 has 16 amino acids. The CDR3 coding sequence is TGTGCCAGCAGCTTGTCATCAGGGACTCACACAGATACGCAGTATTTT. It translates to CASSLSSGTHTDTQYF.

In regard to this clonotype: One end of the junction is discordant with germline, which a read error may explain. The rearrangement uses TRBV7-8 and TRBJ1-6; no clear D gene. Looked up from germline, CDR1 is SGHVS and CDR2 is FQNEAQ. CDR3 length: 15 residues. CDR3 sequence (DNA): TGTGCCAGCAGCTTAGTACTGGATCCAGGTTCACTCCTCCACTTT. This codes for CASSLVLDPGSLLHF.